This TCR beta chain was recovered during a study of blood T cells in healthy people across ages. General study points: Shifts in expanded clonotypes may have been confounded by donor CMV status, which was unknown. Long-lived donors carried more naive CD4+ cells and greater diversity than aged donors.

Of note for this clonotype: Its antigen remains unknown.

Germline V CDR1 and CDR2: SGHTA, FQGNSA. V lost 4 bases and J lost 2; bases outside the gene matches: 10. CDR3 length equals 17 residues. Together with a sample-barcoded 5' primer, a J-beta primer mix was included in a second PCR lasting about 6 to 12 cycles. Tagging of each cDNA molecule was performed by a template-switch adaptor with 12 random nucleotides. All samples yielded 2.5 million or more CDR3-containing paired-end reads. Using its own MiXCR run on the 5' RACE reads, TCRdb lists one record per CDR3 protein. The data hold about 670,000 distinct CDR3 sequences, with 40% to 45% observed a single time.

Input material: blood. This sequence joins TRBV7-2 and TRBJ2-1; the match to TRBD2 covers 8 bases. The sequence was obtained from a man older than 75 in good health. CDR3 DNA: TGTGCCAGCAGCTCCCTTGGGGCGGGGGGACCCTACAATGAGCAGTTCTTC. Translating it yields CASSSLGAGGPYNEQFF. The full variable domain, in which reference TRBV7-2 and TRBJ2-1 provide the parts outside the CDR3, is GAGVSQSPSNKVTEKGKDVELRCDPISGHTALYWYRQSLGQGLEFLIYFQGNSAPDKSGLPSDRFSAERTGGSVSTLTIQRTQQEDSAVYLCASSSLGAGGPYNEQFFGPGTRLTVL.